Below are 15 T cell receptor beta chains sequenced from a single sample in a study of blood T cell repertoires in COVID-19. Using immunoSEQ multiplex PCR, the repertoire was profiled, and TCRdb retains in-frame clones only, with some absent. Of 150,000 to 200,000 clones listed, roughly nine tenths are singletons. Sequenced material: peripheral blood. The receptors shown here come from a woman in her fifties or sixties with COVID-19, enrolled during active disease.

This sequence joins TRBV7-6 and TRBJ2-3; 9 bases line up with TRBD2. Losses at the gene ends were 1 base for V and 2 bases for J; bases not matched to a gene: 4. The CDR3 consists of 16 residues. The germline V gene has CDR1 SGHVS and CDR2 FNYEAQ. The CDR3 nucleotides are TGTGCCAGCAGCTTAGGGGTAGCGGGAGTCACAGATACGCAGTATTTT. This gives the protein CASSLGVAGVTDTQYF.

A note on this clone: The same CDR3 is also encoded by other DNA sequences in this sample. The chain joins TRBV19 to TRBJ1-2, with 7 nucleotides matching TRBD1. Germline lookup yields CDR1 LNHDA and CDR2 SQIVND (reference sequence). With V trimmed by 4 bases and J by 8 bases, 7 bases remained unmatched. The CDR3 consists of 13 residues. The CDR3 bases are TGTGCCAGTAGTAACGACAGGGTGGGAGGCTACACCTTC. Amino acids: CASSNDRVGGYTF.

The chain couples TRBV6-5 to TRBJ1-1; D unclear. CDR3 length equals 13 residues. Trimming cost V 5 bases and J 4 bases, with 11 bases left between them. CDR1 is MNHEY and CDR2 is SVGAGI in the germline V gene. The CDR3 DNA follows: TGTGCCAGCAGTCACCGAGCGGGCACTGAAGCTTTCTTT. Protein sequence: CASSHRAGTEAFF.

CDR3 sequence: CASSPTTVSNEKLFF. The CDR3 DNA follows: TGTGCCAGCTCACCAACGACAGTGTCTAATGAAAAACTGTTTTTT. The chain joins TRBV18 to TRBJ1-4; a possible D gene is TRBD1 (5 bases). Germline V CDR1 and CDR2: KGHSH, LQKENI. Between the trimmed V and J ends, which lost 2 bases and 3 bases, there was a span of 10 bases. The CDR3 runs to 15 residues.

V is TRBV3-1 (or the pseudogene TRBV3-2) and J is TRBJ2-4; a weak D match, TRBD2 (6 bases). Trimming stripped 2 bases from V and 7 bases from J, with 18 bases between. The CDR3 totals 16 residues. Per the germline V gene, CDR1 is LGHDT and CDR2 is YNNKEL (reference sequence). Written as DNA, the CDR3 is TGTGCCAGCAGCCAACTAGGGCCCTCTGGGGGGAACATTCAGTACTTC. This sequence encodes CASSQLGPSGGNIQYF.

In this sample, this clone turned up a few times. The rearrangement joins TRBV19 to TRBJ1-1; 8 positions match TRBD1. The CDR3 runs 16 residues. With V trimmed by 5 bases and J by 1 base, 9 bases remained unmatched. Germline V gene sequence: CDR1 LNHDA, CDR2 SQIVND (reference sequence). This CDR3 reads CASSPRTGWKNTEAFF. The DNA of the CDR3 is TGTGCCAGTAGTCCGCGGACAGGGTGGAAGAACACTGAAGCTTTCTTT.

The chain recombines TRBV11-2 with TRBJ2-7, with 8 bases matching TRBD2. Germline V gives CDR1 SGHAT, CDR2 FQNNGV. J was trimmed by 7 bases and V by 1 base; bases with no gene match: 9. The CDR3 contains 15 residues. CDR3 sequence reads: CASSLGGGRWGEQYF. The CDR3 bases are TGTGCCAGCAGCTTAGGCGGCGGGAGGTGGGGAGAGCAGTACTTC. Based on the CDR3 plus reference TRBV11-2 and TRBJ2-7, the full variable domain is EAGVAQSPRYKIIEKRQSVAFWCNPISGHATLYWYQQILGQGPKLLIQFQNNGVVDDSQLPKDRFSAERLKGVDSTLKIQPAKLEDSAVYLCASSLGGGRWGEQYFGPGTRLTVT.

The chain couples TRBV27 to TRBJ2-3; the D gene is possibly TRBD2 (6 bases). The length of the CDR3 is 15 residues. The V end was cut by 4 bases, the J end by 3 bases, with 14 bases between. CDR1 MNHEY and CDR2 SMNVEV come from the germline V gene (reference sequence). This CDR3 reads CASSSAGAGTDTQYF. The CDR3 nucleotides read TGTGCCAGCAGTTCAGCGGGCGCTGGGACAGATACGCAGTATTTT.

The V gene is TRBV28, the J gene TRBJ1-3, with 7 positions matching TRBD1. The CDR3 is made up of 14 amino acids. Losses at the gene ends were 9 bases for V and 2 bases for J; bases not matched to a gene: 7. Per the germline V gene, CDR1 is MDHEN and CDR2 is SYDVKM. The CDR3 coding sequence is TGTGCCAGTAAACCGGGGACAGCTGGAAACACCATATATTTT. This sequence encodes CASKPGTAGNTIYF.

The J gene is TRBJ1-2, the V gene TRBV2, with D perhaps TRBD1 (6 bases). Germline CDR1 SNHLY, CDR2 FYNNEI. The V end lost 6 bases, the J end lost 4 bases, and 12 bases lay between the germline ends. The CDR3 is 13 residues long. CDR3 protein: CASRNRVSYGYTF. The CDR3 region has the DNA TGTGCCAGCAGGAACAGGGTCTCCTATGGCTACACCTTC. Full variable domain (remainder filled in from reference TRBV2 and TRBJ1-2): EPEVTQTPSHQVTQMGQEVILRCVPISNHLYFYWYRQILGQKVEFLVSFYNNEISEKSEIFDDQFSVERPDGSNFTLKIRSTKLEDSAMYFCASRNRVSYGYTFGSGTRLTVV.

V and J are TRBV28 and TRBJ1-1; 9 bases map to TRBD1. The germline gives CDR1 MDHEN, CDR2 SYDVKM. The CDR3 is made up of 16 amino acids. The trim removed 3 bases at V and 1 base at J, leaving 6 bases unmatched. The CDR3 region is CASSFSQGQGNTEAFF. The CDR3 bases are TGTGCCAGCAGTTTTTCTCAGGGACAGGGGAACACTGAAGCTTTCTTT.

V is TRBV15 and J is TRBJ2-5; weak D call: TRBD1 (6 bases). CDR1 is LNHNV and CDR2 is YYDKDF in the germline V gene (reference sequence). The CDR3 is 16 residues long. V lost 2 bases, J lost 5 bases, and 18 bases lay in between. CDR3 protein: CATSRPLPARGETQYF. DNA for the CDR3: TGTGCCACCAGCAGACCACTGCCGGCTAGGGGGGAGACCCAGTACTTC. Complete variable domain (other parts from reference TRBV15 and TRBJ2-5): DAMVIQNPRYQVTQFGKPVTLSCSQTLNHNVMYWYQQKSSQAPKLLFHYYDKDFNNEADTPDNFQSRRPNTSFCFLDIRSPGLGDTAMYLCATSRPLPARGETQYFGPGTRLLVL.

The chain has TRBV27 and TRBJ2-7; possible D gene TRBD1, 6 bases. CDR3 length: 12 residues. The V and J ends lost 6 bases and 4 bases respectively, with 10 bases between them. Per germline, CDR1 MNHEY and CDR2 SMNVEV (reference sequence). The CDR3, as DNA: TGTGCCAGCAGCCAAGGGGGTTACGAGCAGTACTTC. Translated, it gives CASSQGGYEQYF.

V and J are TRBV6-5 and TRBJ1-3; D is undetermined. The CDR3 contains 14 residues. The germline V gene encodes CDR1 MNHEY and CDR2 SVGAGI. With 10 bases removed from V and 2 bases from J, the gap between germline ends came to 15 bases. The CDR3 protein is CATFAQATGNTIYF. The CDR3 DNA follows: TGTGCCACCTTCGCGCAGGCCACTGGAAACACCATATATTTT.

A few counts support this clone. The J gene is TRBJ1-1, the V gene TRBV6-5; maybe TRBD1 (5 bases). V shed 7 bases and J shed 11 bases, with 20 bases lying between them. The germline gives CDR1 MNHEY, CDR2 SVGAGI. The CDR3 is made up of 13 amino acids. CDR3 region: CASIKGRGGRAFF. The CDR3 coding sequence is TGTGCCAGCATCAAGGGGAGGGGAGGGAGGGCTTTCTTT.